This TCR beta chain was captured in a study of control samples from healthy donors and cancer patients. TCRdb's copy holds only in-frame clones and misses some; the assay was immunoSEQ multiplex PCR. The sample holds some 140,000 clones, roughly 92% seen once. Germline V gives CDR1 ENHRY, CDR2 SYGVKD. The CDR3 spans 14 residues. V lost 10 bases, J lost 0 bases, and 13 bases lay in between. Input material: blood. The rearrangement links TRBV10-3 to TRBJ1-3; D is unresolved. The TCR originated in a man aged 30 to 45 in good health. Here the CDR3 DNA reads TGTGCCACCTGGTCTCGGGGCTCTGGAAACACCATATATTTT. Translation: CATWSRGSGNTIYF.